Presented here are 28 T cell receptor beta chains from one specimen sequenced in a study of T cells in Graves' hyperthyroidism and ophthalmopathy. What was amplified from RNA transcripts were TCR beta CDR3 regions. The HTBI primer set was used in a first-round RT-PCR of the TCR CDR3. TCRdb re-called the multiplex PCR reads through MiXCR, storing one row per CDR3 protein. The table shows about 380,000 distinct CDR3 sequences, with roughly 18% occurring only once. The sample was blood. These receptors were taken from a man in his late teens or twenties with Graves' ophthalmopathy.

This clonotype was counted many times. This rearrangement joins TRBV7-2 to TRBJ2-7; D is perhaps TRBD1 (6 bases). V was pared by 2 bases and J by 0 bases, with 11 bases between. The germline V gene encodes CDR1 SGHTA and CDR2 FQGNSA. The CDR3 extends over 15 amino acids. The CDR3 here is CASSLQGSISYEQYF. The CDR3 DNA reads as TGTGCCAGCAGCTTACAGGGGTCCATCTCCTACGAGCAGTACTTC.

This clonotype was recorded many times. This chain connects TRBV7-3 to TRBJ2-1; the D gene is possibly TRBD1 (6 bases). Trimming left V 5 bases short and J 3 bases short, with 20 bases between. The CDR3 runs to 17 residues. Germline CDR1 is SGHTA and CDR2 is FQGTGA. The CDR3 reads CASSLSYAGTNYNEQFF. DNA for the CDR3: TGTGCCAGCAGCCTTTCTTACGCCGGGACAAACTACAATGAGCAGTTCTTC. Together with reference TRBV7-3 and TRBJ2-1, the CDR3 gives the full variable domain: GAGVSQTPSNKVTEKGKYVELRCDPISGHTALYWYRQSLGQGPEFLIYFQGTGAADDSGLPNDRFFAVRPEGSVSTLKIQRTERGDSAVYLCASSLSYAGTNYNEQFFGPGTRLTVL.

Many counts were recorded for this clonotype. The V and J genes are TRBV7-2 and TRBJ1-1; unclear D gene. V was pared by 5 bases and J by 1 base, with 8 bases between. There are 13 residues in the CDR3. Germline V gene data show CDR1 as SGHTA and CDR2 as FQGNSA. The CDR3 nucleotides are TGTGCCAGCAGCACCCCTAGGAACACTGAAGCTTTCTTT. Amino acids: CASSTPRNTEAFF. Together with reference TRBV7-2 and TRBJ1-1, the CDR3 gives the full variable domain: GAGVSQSPSNKVTEKGKDVELRCDPISGHTALYWYRQSLGQGLEFLIYFQGNSAPDKSGLPSDRFSAERTGGSVSTLTIQRTQQEDSAVYLCASSTPRNTEAFFGQGTRLTVV.

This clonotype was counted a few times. CDR3 region: CASSRNRPGQGINSNQPQHF. The DNA for the CDR3 is TGTGCCAGCAGTCGAAACCGCCCAGGACAGGGTATCAATAGCAATCAGCCCCAGCATTTT. This chain joins TRBV6-1 and TRBJ1-5, with 8 bases that match TRBD1. The CDR3 contains 20 residues. J was trimmed by 0 bases and V by 5 bases; bases with no gene match: 18. Germline V gene sequence: CDR1 MNHNS, CDR2 SASEGT.

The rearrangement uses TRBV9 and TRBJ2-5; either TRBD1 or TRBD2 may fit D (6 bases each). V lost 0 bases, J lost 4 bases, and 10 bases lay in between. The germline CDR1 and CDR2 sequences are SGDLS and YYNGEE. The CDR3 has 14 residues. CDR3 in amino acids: CASSVGGGLETQYF. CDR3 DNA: TGTGCCAGCAGCGTAGGAGGGGGGCTAGAGACCCAGTACTTC.

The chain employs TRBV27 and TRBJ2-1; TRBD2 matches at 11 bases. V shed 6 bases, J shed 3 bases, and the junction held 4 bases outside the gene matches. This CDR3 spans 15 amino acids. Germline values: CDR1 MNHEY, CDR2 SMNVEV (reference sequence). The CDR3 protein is CASRLAGGFYNEQFF. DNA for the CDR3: TGTGCCAGCAGATTAGCGGGGGGGTTCTACAATGAGCAGTTCTTC.

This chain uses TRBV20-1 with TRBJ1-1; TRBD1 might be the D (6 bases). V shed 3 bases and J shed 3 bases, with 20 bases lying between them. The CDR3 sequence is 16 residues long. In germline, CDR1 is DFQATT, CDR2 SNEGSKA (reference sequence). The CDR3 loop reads CSASRWGAGDDTEAFF. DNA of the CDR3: TGCAGTGCTAGTAGGTGGGGGGCGGGGGACGACACTGAAGCTTTCTTT.

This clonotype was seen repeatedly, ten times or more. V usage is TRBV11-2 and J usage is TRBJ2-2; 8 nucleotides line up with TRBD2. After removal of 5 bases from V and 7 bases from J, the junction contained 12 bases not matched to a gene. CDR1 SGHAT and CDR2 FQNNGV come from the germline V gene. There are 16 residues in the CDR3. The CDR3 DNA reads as TGTGCCAGCAGCCCCACGGGGGGGGCGCAGGACGGGGAGCTGTTTTTT. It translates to CASSPTGGAQDGELFF.

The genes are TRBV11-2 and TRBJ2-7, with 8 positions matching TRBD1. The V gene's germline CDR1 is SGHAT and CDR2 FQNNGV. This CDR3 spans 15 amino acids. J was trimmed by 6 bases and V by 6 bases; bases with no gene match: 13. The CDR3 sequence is CASSYSGQGNSEQYF. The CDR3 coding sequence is TGTGCCAGCAGTTACTCCGGACAGGGCAATTCCGAGCAGTACTTC.

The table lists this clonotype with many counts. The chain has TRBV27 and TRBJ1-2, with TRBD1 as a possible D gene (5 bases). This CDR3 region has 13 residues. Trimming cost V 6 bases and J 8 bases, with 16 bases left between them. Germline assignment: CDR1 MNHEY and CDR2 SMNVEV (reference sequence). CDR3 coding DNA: TGTGCCAGCAGACCTTTAGGGGTTTGGGGCTACACCTTC. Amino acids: CASRPLGVWGYTF.

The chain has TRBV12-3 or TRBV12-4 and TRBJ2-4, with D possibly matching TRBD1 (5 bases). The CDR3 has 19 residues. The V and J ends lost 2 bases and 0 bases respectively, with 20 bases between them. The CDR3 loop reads CASSLFTGTLLTAKNIQYF. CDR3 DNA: TGTGCCAGCAGTTTATTTACAGGAACCCTACTCACAGCCAAAAACATTCAGTACTTC.

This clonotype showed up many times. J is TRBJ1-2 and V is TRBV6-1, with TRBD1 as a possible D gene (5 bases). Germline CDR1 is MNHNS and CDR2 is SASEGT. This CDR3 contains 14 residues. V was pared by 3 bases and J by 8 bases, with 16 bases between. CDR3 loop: CASSEGTSMGGYTF. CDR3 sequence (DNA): TGTGCCAGCAGTGAGGGGACCTCAATGGGAGGCTACACCTTC.

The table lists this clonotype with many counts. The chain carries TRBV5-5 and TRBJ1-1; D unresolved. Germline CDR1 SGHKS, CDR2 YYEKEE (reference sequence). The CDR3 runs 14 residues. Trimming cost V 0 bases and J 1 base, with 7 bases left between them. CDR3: CASSLDGWNTEAFF. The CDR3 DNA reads TGTGCCAGCAGCTTGGACGGCTGGAACACTGAAGCTTTCTTT.

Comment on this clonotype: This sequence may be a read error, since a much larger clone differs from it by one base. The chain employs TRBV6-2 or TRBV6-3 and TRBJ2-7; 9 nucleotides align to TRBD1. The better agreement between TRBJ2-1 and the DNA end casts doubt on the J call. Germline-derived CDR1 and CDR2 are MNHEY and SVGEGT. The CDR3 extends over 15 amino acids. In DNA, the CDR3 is TGTGCCAGCAGTTATGCTTCGGGACAGGGTTACGAGCAGTTCTTC. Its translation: CASSYASGQGYEQFF.

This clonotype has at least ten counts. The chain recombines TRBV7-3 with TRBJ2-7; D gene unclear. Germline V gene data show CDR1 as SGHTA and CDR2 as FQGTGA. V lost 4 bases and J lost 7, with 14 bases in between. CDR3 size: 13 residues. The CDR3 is CASSSDRSKEQYF. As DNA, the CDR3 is TGTGCCAGCAGCTCGGACCGCTCTAAGGAGCAGTACTTC.

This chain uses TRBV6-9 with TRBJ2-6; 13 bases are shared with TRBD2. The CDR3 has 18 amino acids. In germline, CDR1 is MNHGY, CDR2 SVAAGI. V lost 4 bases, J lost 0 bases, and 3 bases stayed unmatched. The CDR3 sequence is CASSFGLAGVSGANVLTF. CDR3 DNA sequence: TGTGCCAGCAGTTTCGGACTAGCGGGGGTCTCTGGGGCCAACGTCCTGACTTTC.

The CDR3 nucleotides are TGTGCCAGCAGCCACGGGGTCGGTTCACCCCTCCACTTT. This codes for CASSHGVGSPLHF. The chain links TRBV9 to TRBJ1-6; D is uncertain. CDR3 length: 13 residues. The V end lost 4 bases, the J end lost 9 bases, and 11 bases lay between the germline ends. Germline V gene lookup returns CDR1 SGDLS and CDR2 YYNGEE.

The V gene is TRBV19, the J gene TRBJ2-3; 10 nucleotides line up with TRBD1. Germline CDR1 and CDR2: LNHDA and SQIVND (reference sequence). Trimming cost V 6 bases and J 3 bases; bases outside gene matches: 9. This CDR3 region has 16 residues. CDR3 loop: CASSHPDRGLTDTQYF. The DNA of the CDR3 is TGTGCCAGTAGCCATCCGGACAGGGGGTTGACAGATACGCAGTATTTT.

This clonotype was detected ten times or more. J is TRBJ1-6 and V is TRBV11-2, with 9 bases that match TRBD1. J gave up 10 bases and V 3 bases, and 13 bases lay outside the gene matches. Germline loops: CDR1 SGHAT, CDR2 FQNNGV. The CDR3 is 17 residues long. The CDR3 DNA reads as TGTGCCAGCAGCTTGGCAGGGGGGACAGGGCTAGGATCACCCCTCCACTTT. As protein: CASSLAGGTGLGSPLHF.

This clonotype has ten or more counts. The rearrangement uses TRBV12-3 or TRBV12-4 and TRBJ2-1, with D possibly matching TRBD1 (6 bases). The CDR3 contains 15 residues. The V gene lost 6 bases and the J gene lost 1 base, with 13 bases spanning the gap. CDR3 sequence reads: CASRLTGRSYNEQFF. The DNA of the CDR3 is TGTGCCAGCAGGCTTACAGGGAGATCCTACAATGAGCAGTTCTTC.

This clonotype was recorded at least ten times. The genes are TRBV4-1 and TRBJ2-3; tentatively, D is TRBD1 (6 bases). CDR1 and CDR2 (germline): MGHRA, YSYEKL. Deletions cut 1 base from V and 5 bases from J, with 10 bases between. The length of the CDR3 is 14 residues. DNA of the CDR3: TGCGCCAGCAGCCAAGCAGGGGCGGGAGATACGCAGTATTTT. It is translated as CASSQAGAGDTQYF.

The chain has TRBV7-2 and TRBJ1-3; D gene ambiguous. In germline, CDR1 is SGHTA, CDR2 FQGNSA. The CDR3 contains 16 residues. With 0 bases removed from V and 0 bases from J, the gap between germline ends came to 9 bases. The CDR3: CASSLALPGSGNTIYF. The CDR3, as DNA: TGTGCCAGCAGCTTAGCGCTCCCAGGCTCTGGAAACACCATATATTTT.

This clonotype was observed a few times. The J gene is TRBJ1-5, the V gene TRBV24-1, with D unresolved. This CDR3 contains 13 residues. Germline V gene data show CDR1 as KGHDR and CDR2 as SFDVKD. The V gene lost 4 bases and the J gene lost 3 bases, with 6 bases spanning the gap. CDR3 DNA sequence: TGTGCCACCAGTGAAAGGGTCAATCAGCCCCAGCATTTT. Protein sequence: CATSERVNQPQHF.

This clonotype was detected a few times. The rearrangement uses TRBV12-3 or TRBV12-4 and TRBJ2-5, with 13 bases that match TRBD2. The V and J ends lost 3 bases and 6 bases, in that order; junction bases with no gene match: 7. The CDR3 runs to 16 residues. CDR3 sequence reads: CASSFTSGGAGKTQYF. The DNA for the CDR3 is TGTGCCAGCAGTTTTACTAGCGGGGGGGCAGGAAAGACCCAGTACTTC.

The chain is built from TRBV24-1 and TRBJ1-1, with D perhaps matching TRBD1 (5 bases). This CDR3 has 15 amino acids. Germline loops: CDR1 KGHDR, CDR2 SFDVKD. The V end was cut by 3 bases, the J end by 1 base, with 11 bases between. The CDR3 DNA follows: TGTGCCACCAGTGATCCTGATACAGGGAACACTGAAGCTTTCTTT. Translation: CATSDPDTGNTEAFF.

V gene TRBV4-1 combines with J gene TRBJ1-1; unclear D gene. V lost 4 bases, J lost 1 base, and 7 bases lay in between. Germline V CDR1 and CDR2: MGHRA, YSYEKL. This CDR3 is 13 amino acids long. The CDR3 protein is CASSPQTNTEAFF. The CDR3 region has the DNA TGCGCCAGCAGCCCACAGACGAACACTGAAGCTTTCTTT.

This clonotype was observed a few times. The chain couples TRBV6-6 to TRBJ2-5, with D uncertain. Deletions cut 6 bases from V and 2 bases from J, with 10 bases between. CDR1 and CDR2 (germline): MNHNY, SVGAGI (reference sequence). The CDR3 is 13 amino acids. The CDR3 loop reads CASRPIEQETQYF. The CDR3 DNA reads TGTGCCAGCAGACCTATTGAGCAAGAGACCCAGTACTTC.

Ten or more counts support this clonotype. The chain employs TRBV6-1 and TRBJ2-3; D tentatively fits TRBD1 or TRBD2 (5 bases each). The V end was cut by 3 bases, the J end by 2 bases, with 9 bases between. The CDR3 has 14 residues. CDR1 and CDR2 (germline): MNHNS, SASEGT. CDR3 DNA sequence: TGTGCCAGCAGTGATGGGGGTTCCACAGATACGCAGTATTTT. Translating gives CASSDGGSTDTQYF.